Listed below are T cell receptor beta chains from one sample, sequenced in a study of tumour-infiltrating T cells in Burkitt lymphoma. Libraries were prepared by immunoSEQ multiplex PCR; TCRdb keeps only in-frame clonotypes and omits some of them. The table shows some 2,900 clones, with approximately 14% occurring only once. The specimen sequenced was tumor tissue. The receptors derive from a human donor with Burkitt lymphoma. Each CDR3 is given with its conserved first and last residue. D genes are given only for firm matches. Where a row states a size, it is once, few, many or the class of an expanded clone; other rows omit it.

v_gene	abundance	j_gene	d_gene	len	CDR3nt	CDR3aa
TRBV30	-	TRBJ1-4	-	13	TGTGCCTGGAGTTTGGCAGCTAATGAAAAACTGTTTTTT	CAWSLAANEKLFF
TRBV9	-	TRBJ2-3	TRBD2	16	TGTGCCAGCAGCGTATCCGGCGGGAGGGCCTTTGATACGCAGTATTTT	CASSVSGGRAFDTQYF
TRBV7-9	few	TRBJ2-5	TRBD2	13	TGTGCCAGCAGCTTACTAGCGGGAGAGACCCAGTACTTC	CASSLLAGETQYF
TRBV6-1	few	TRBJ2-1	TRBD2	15	TGTGCCAGCAGCATTAGCGGGGGAGGGGCCAATGAGCAGTTCTTC	CASSISGGGANEQFF
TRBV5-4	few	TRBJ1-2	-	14	TGTGCCAGCTTCTGGGCCGGGGATTGGGATGGCTACACCTTC	CASFWAGDWDGYTF
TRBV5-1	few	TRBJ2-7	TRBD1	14	TGCGCCAGCAGCTTGGGACAGGGACCCTACGAGCAGTACTTC	CASSLGQGPYEQYF
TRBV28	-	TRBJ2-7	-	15	TGTGCCAGCGAACCCCCGACAGGACGTTCCTACGAGCAGTACTTC	CASEPPTGRSYEQYF
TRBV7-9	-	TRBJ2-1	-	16	TGTGCCAGCAGCTCACTTATAGCGTTTGCCTACAATGAGCAGTTCTTC	CASSSLIAFAYNEQFF
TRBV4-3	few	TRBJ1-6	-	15	TGCGCCAGCAGCCAAGCCCAGGGGTTGGGGTCACCCCTCCACTTT	CASSQAQGLGSPLHF
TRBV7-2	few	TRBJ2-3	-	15	TGTGCCAGCAGCTTCTACTCCGGGACTTTAGATACGCAGTATTTT	CASSFYSGTLDTQYF
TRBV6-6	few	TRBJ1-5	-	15	TGTGCCAGCAGCATCCACGTAGAGGGCGGTCAGCCCCAGCATTTT	CASSIHVEGGQPQHF
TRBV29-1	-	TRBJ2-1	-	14	TGCAGCGTTGTAGGGAGAAGGGCCTACAATGAGCAGTTCTTC	CSVVGRRAYNEQFF
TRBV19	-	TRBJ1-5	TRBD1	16	TGTGCCAGTAGCAAGGGGACAGCGCGGTCAGGACAGCCCCAGCATTTT	CASSKGTARSGQPQHF
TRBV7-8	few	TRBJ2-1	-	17	TGTGCCAGCAGCTTAACCGAGATATCGGTTACTTACAATGAGCAGTTCTTC	CASSLTEISVTYNEQFF
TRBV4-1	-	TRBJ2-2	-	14	TGCGCCAGCAGCCTTGGAGGGGCCACCGGGGAGCTGTTTTTT	CASSLGGATGELFF
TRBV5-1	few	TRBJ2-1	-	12	TGCGTCAGCAGCGCGGCGGACAATGAGCAGTTCTTC	CVSSAADNEQFF
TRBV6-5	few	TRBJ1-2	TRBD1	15	TGTGCCAGCAGTGCCCCCAGGGGGGGATCGTATGGCTACACCTTC	CASSAPRGGSYGYTF
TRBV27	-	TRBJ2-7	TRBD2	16	TGTGCCAGCAGCTCCCAAGGAGGACTAGCGGGGTACGAGCAGTACTTC	CASSSQGGLAGYEQYF
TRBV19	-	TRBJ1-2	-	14	TGTGCCAGTAGTATACGCGGCGGACCGCGGGGCTACACCTTC	CASSIRGGPRGYTF
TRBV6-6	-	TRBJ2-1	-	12	TGTGCCAGCAGAAACTCCTACAATGAGCAGTTCTTC	CASRNSYNEQFF
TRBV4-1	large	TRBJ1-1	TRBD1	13	TGCGCCAGCAGCCAAACAGGGGTGACTGAAGCTTTCTTT	CASSQTGVTEAFF
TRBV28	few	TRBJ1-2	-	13	TGTGCCAGCAGCCTTCGAAGGTACTATGGCTACACCTTC	CASSLRRYYGYTF
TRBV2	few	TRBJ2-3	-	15	TGTGCCAGCAGTGAAAGGTCATCGGGCACAGATACGCAGTATTTT	CASSERSSGTDTQYF
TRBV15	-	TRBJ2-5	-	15	TGTGCCACCAGCAAGGACAAAGGAAATATGGAGACCCAGTACTTC	CATSKDKGNMETQYF
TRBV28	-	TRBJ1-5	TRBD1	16	TGTGCCAGCAGGCGACTAGGGGGCGCCGGCAATCAGCCCCAGCATTTT	CASRRLGGAGNQPQHF
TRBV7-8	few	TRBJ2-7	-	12	TGTGCCAGCAGTTCCGCAGGGGTCGAGCAGTATTTC	CASSSAGVEQYF
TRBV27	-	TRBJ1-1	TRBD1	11	TGTGCCAGCAGTACAGGGGCTGAAGCTTTCTTT	CASSTGAEAFF
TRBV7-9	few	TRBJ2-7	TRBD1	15	TGTGCCAGCAGCTCCCGGGACAGGCTATTCTACGAGCAGTACTTC	CASSSRDRLFYEQYF
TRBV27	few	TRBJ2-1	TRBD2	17	TGTGCCAGCAGCCCTATACTAGCGGTGAGCTCCTACAATGAGCAGTTCTTC	CASSPILAVSSYNEQFF
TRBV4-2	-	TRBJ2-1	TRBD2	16	TGTGCCAGCAGACCCACTAGCGGGAGCTCCTACAATGAGCAGTTCTTC	CASRPTSGSSYNEQFF
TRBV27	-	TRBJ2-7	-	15	TGTGCCAGCAGTTTAGAGGCCCACCCCTCCTACGAGCAGTACTTC	CASSLEAHPSYEQYF